A selection of T cell receptor beta chains follows, all from one sample in a study of T cells in narcolepsy. The protocol was immunoSEQ multiplex PCR, while the TCRdb copy is restricted to in-frame clones and leaves out a portion. The profile shows tens of thousands of clones, 75% to 85% of them singletons. Sequenced: CD45RA- memory CD4+ T cells from PBMCs. Receptor source: a human donor with narcolepsy. Both conserved end residues are part of each CDR3.

>TRBV7-9
CASSLATGWKGETQYF
>TRBV27
CASSPSTSGRHRYEQYF
>TRBV19
CASSRQNTEAFF
>TRBV18
CASSLGTGEGNTEAFF
>TRBV9
CASSGTGSSAYNSPLHF
>TRBV29-1
CSVNRPGSRTDTQYF
>TRBV6-1
CASTPPTDTQYF
>TRBV5-1
CASSSWGVSSYEQYF
>TRBV28
CASSLRGSHSYEQYF
>TRBV9
CASSVGTSGLPETQYF
>TRBV30
CAWSVLRTISGNTIYF
>TRBV7-9
CASSLERETEAFF
>TRBV28
CASSYPTRESGTPYNEKLFF
>TRBV6-6
CASSSRTSANEKLFF
>TRBV7-6
CASSLPTGLGEQYF
>TRBV6-1
CASSASGFSYEQYF
>TRBV7-3
CASSLTIGTEAFF
>TRBV30
CALTSLLEQYF
>TRBV6-6
CASLGEGGLSYNEQFF
>TRBV9
CASSAGEGRETQYF
>TRBV19
CASSMGNRNYGYTF
>TRBV7-2
CASSPGLSPEQFF
>TRBV28
CASSLSPGRSSYNEQFF
>TRBV30
CAWTASGYEQYF
>TRBV4-3
CASSQEQGNEQFF
>TRBV7-7
CASSLAGAGVVAGELFF
>TRBV28
CASSSTFREYF
>TRBV18
CASSPSPRGRGWSGANVLTF